The entry below describes one TCR beta chain. Its cognate antigen has yet to be identified. The sample holds no much larger clone one base away, and base qualities are not on file. From the cysteine up to the phenylalanine, the CDR3 has a length of 15 residues. Left in the record is the CDR3 DNA by itself, 45 bases read in frame from the first base. Unmatched junction bases come to 4, with V trimmed by 3 bases and J by 4 bases. CDR1 and CDR2 are drawn from the germline V gene: ENHRY, SYGVKD. These data are taken from a study of T-cell reconstitution after alpha-beta-depleted transplantation in children (dated by TCRdb to about 2016). About the investigation overall: Using TCR repertoire profiling, the study followed T-cell immune reconstitution in a quantitative way in children after TCRalphabeta/CD19-depleted allogeneic hematopoietic cell transplantation.

Libraries were made using PCR. TCRdb shows the sequencer as Illumina HiSeq 2500. Molecular barcoding was employed in the preparation of TCR libraries, with unique molecular identifiers being used to normalize TCRbeta repertoire quantification. TCRdb reanalyzed the raw reads on its own, using fastp at Q25 for trimming and MiXCR for clone calling, and kept in-frame beta chains. Rows are combined by CDR3 protein, so each entry shows the most common genes and DNA. The sample table lists about 500,000 distinct CDR3 sequences, roughly 33% of them with a count of one. More than 2% of the sample is held by the ten biggest clonotypes.

This chain is built from TRBV10-3 and TRBJ2-1, and 9 junction bases match TRBD2. The specimen comprised PBMCs from the stem cell graft donor, sampled from the stem cell graft. The TCR comes from a human donor who donated a stem cell graft to a child with aplastic anemia. CDR3 region: CAISDQREVYNEQFF. The DNA sequence is given as TGTGCCATCAGTGATCAGCGGGAGGTATACAATGAGCAGTTCTTC.